The following is a T cell receptor beta chain sequence with its context. No cognate antigen has been identified for it. No much larger clone exists at a distance of one base, and base qualities are not known. The immunoSEQ Assay was used to sequence TCRbeta CDR3 regions. After extraction, genomic DNA underwent amplification by bias-controlled multiplex PCR, followed by high-throughput sequencing. As for the authors' bioinformatics: To quantify the absolute abundance of every unique TCRbeta CDR3 region, sequences were collapsed and filtered. T cell fraction was estimated by normalization of TCRbeta template counts to usable DNA, with usable DNA being measured through amplification of reference genes present in all nucleated cells. Repertoire TCRs were annotated as SARS-CoV-2-specific when V gene, CDR3 amino acid sequence and J gene were exactly matched to a known reactive TCR set. The reference SARS-CoV-2 TCR set was obtained from MIRA and was filtered for enrichment in COVID-19-positive ImmuneCODE repertoires, whereby public or cross-reactive TCRs were removed. Using the MIRA antigens, annotated TCRs were further analysed by specific ORF or by position within an ORF. Depth was the summed frequency of annotated unique rearrangements, while breadth was defined as annotated unique rearrangements over total unique productive rearrangements. TCR breadth was compared between groups using two-sided Wilcoxon rank-sum tests. TCRdb's version of the immuneACCESS table is confined to in-frame rearrangements and falls short of the full clone set. An unresolved V gene accounts for under half of the shortfall where checked; the remainder is of unknown origin. V and J calls and clone size come straight from that table; D and trimming were deduced from the DNA. This sample gives about 430,000 clones in total; 90% of them show up just once. The ten largest clones add up to less than 15% of the sample.

CDR1 and CDR2, looked up from the germline V gene, are SGDLS and YYNGEE. From cysteine to phenylalanine, the CDR3 is 15 amino acids long. The kept DNA is CDR3 alone, 45 bases in frame from the first base. V lost 5 bases and J lost 4 bases; the stretch between them is 16 bases long. This sample was taken from a study of Ad26.COV2.S vaccination and SARS-CoV-2 variants (dated by TCRdb to the early 2020s). In the study overall: Vaccine-arm donors came from COV1001, a multicentre, randomized, double-blind, placebo-controlled phase I-IIa trial of Ad26.COV2.S in healthy adults. Trial participants were randomized into five groups of five: low-dose or high-dose Ad26.COV2.S given once or twice, or placebo on both occasions. Ad26.COV2.S was administered intramuscularly at 5 x 10^10 or 1 x 10^11 viral particles, either as a single shot or as two shots given 56 days apart. Investigators did not know the trial group allocation while performing experiments and assessing outcomes. A total of 32 samples were included in the TCR-sequenced set, comprising some 20 Ad26.COV2.S vaccine recipients, 5 placebo recipients and 8 SARS-CoV-2 convalescent individuals. TCRbeta repertoire sequencing served as the tool for gauging how specific and how broad the SARS-CoV-2-reactive T cell receptors were following Ad26.COV2.S vaccination.

The paper as a whole reports these results and caveats: After vaccination, spike-specific CD8+ and CD4+ T cell responses were reported to show substantial breadth. Compared with placebo recipients, Ad26.COV2.S recipients showed higher spike-specific TCR breadth (P = 0.0014). Vaccine and placebo recipients had similar non-spike TCR breadth, a finding consistent with the vaccine containing only spike. The study was not powered to compare responses between vaccine doses or regimens. The authors noted that total T cell responses may have been underestimated by the TCR breadth and depth analyses.

In light of the paper, this sample's treatment or condition label describes: roughly 20 received Ad26.COV2.S at low or high dose, single or two shots; roughly five received placebo; per-sample allocation not given. For vaccine and placebo recipients, the sequenced repertoires came from samples collected on day 63 after the first injection. In Cohort 1b, about 25 adults aged 18-55 years were enrolled at a single site in Boston, USA, between 29 July and 7 August 2020. Ad26.COV2.S was a replication-incompetent adenovirus type 26 vector that expressed a prefusion-stabilized SARS-CoV-2 spike protein derived from the original Wuhan strain.

In this chain, TRBV9 is recombined with TRBJ2-1; the D segment could be TRBD2, given 6 matching bases. Specimen: peripheral blood, collected in a trial of Ad26.COV2.S vaccine versus placebo. The receptor's source is a person aged 18-65 years who received the Ad26.COV2.S COVID-19 vaccine or a placebo. The DNA sequence follows: TGTGCCAGCAGAAAAGACGCGGGATGGTACAATGAGCAGTTCTTC. Translated, this gives CASRKDAGWYNEQFF.